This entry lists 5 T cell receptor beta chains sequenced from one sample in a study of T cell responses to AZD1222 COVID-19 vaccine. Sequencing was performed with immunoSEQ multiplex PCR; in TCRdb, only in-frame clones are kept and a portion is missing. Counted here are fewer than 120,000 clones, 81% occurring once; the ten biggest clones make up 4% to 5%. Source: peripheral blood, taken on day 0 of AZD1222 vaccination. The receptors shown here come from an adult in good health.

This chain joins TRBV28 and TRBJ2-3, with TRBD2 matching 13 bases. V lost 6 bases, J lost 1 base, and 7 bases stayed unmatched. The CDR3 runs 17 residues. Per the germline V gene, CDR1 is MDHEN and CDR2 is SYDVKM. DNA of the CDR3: TGTGCCAGCAGCTCCGGGACTAGCGGGGTGCGCACAGATACGCAGTATTTT. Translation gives CASSSGTSGVRTDTQYF.

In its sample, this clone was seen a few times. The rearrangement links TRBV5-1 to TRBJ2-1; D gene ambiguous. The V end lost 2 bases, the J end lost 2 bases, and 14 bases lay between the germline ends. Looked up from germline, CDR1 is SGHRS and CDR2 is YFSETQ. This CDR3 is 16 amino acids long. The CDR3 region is CASSLGLGRTYNEQFF. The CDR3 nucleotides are TGCGCCAGCAGCTTAGGCTTAGGTCGGACCTACAATGAGCAGTTCTTC.

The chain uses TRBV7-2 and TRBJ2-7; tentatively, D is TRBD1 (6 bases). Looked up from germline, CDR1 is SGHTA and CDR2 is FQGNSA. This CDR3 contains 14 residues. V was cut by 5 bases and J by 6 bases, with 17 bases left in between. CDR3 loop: CASSPWGAGVEQYF. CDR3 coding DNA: TGTGCCAGCAGCCCATGGGGAGCAGGGGTCGAGCAGTACTTC.

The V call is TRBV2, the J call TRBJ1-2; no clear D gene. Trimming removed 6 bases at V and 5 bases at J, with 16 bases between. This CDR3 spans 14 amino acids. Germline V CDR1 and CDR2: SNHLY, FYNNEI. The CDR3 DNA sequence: TGTGCCAGCAGGGTACGGCTCACATCTTATGGCTACACCTTC. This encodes CASRVRLTSYGYTF.

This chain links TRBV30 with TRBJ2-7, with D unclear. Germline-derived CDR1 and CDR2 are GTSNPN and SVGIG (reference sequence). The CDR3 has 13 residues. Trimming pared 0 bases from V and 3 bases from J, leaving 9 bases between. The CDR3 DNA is TGTGCCTGGAGTGTGGGTAGAGACTACGAGCAGTACTTC. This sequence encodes CAWSVGRDYEQYF.